This record concerns one T cell receptor beta chain sequence. Its antigen is currently unknown. The germline gives CDR1 SEHNR, CDR2 FQNEAQ (reference sequence). The CDR3 totals 12 residues. The data belong to a study of OX40 agonist ivuxolimab in advanced cancers. Study-level background: Every patient in dose escalation had hepatocellular carcinoma, melanoma, renal cell or head and neck cancer.

The sampling schedule covered blood at baseline, cycle 4 day 1, and cycle 7 day 1. Study observations and caveats: Clonal expansion from baseline to week 6 occurred in both CD4+ and CD8+ T cells.

Here immunoSEQ multiplex PCR was the method, and the copy in TCRdb shows in-frame clones only, minus some. The sample shows around 16,000 clones, 84% of them seen only once. The chain has TRBV7-9 and TRBJ2-5; 8 bases fit TRBD1. Judging by the DNA end, TRBJ2-7 fits better; the J call may be wrong. The starting material was CD4+ or CD8+ T cells sorted from blood, obtained in a trial of the OX40 agonist ivuxolimab. The receptor comes from an adult with an advanced solid tumor such as melanoma, head and neck, liver or kidney cancer. CDR3 nucleotide sequence: TGTGCCAGCACCCCGACAGGGGACGAGCAGTACTTC. Its protein is CASTPTGDEQYF.